This T cell receptor (beta chain) was profiled in a study of neurological immune-mediated disorders. In its sample, this clonotype was seen many times. Its antigen remains unidentified. Time point here: technical triplicate 1. Sequencing runs each generated in excess of 160 million TCR-beta sequences derived from 15-18 subjects. TCRdb re-derived calls from the 5' RACE reads in MiXCR, one entry per CDR3 protein. The table includes about 36,000 distinct CDR3 sequences, over 8.5% detected once. The study, taken as a whole, reports: No sharing of CDR3 amino acid sequences was observed among expanded clones across subjects, suggesting private repertoires in all groups.

This CDR3 is built from 14 residues. Germline values: CDR1 LNHNV, CDR2 YYDKDF (reference sequence). V was shortened by 2 bases and J by 5 bases, with 12 bases between the two germline ends. The chain links TRBV15 to TRBJ2-5; the D gene is possibly TRBD1 (6 bases). The clonotype was recovered from a man aged 55 to 69 with HTLV-1-associated myelopathy (HAM/TSP). Material: PBMCs. CDR3 sequence reads: CATSRTQGLETQYF. The CDR3 region has the DNA TGTGCCACCAGCAGAACACAGGGCTTGGAGACCCAGTACTTC.